This T cell receptor (beta chain) was identified in a study of vaccination effects on CD4 cells after COVID-19. For the study at large: About 2.1 million PBMC were seeded per well and grown in the presence of roughly 10 IU/ml IL-2 and around 9 ug/ml peptides.

In its sample, this clone was seen a few times. The antigen is undetermined. Sequencing used immunoSEQ multiplex PCR; TCRdb keeps in-frame clones, though not all of them. The data contain over 45,000 clones, roughly two thirds of them seen just once; the ten biggest clones take up roughly 7.2%. Scientists isolated CD4+ T cells after a roughly 9-day culture period ended. Each participant was given two doses of one vaccine (BNT162b2 or mRNA-1273). No vaccinee had earlier SARS-CoV-2 infection, and nucleocapsid antibodies were negative. Half-medium changes using IL-2 medium occurred on days 3 and 7. Notes on the study in general: Infection-derived and vaccine-derived clones contracted markedly late after vaccination.

The ends were cut back, 0 bases at V and 1 base at J, with 7 bases in the middle. This CDR3 is built from 15 residues. The germline CDR1 and CDR2 sequences are KGHSH and LQKENI. The sequence was collected from a human donor who received a COVID-19 vaccine. V gene TRBV18 combines with J gene TRBJ1-3; D ambiguous. The specimen comprised CD4+ T cells from PBMCs cultured without peptide, sampled after COVID-19 vaccination. In DNA, the CDR3 is TGTGCCAGCTCACCACCGTCCAAGTCTGGAAACACCATATATTTT. This encodes CASSPPSKSGNTIYF.